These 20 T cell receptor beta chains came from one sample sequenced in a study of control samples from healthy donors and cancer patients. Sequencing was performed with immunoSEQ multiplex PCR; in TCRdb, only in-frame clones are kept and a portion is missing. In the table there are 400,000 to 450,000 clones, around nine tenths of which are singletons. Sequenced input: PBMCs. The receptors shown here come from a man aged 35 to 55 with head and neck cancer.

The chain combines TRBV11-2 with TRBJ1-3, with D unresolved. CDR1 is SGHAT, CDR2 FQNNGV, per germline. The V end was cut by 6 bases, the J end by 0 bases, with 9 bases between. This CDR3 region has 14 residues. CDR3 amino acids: CASSSEFSGNTIYF. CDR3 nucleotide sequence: TGTGCCAGCAGTTCCGAATTCTCTGGAAACACCATATATTTT.

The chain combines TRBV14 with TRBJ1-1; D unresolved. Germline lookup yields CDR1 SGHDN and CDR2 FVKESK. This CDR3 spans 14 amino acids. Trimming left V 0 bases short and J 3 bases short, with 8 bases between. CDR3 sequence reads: CASSQEVGYTEAFF. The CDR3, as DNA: TGTGCCAGCAGCCAAGAGGTCGGATACACTGAAGCTTTCTTT.

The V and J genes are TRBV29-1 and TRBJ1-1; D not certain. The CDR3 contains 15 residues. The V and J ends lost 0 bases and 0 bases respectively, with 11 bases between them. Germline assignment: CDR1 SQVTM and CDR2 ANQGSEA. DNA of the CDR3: TGCAGCGTTGAAGATGGCCAGGTTATGAACACTGAAGCTTTCTTT. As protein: CSVEDGQVMNTEAFF.

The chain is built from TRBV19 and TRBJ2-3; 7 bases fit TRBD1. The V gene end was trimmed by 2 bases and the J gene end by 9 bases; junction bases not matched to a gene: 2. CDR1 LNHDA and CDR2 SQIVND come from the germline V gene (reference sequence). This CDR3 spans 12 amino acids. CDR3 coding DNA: TGTGCCAGTAGTATACCGACAGGGACGCAGTATTTT. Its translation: CASSIPTGTQYF.

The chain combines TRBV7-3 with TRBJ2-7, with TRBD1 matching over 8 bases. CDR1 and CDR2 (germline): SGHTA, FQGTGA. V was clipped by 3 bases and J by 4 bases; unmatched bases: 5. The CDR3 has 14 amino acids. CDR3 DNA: TGTGCCAGCAGCTTTTCCCAGGGGGCTTACGAGCAGTACTTC. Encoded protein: CASSFSQGAYEQYF.

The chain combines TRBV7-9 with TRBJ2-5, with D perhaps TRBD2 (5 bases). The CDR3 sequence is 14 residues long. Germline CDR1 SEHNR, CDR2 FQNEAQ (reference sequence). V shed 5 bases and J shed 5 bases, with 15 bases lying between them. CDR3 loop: CASSLAGVGETQYF. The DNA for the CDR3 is TGTGCCAGCAGCCTCGCCGGGGTGGGGGAGACCCAGTACTTC.

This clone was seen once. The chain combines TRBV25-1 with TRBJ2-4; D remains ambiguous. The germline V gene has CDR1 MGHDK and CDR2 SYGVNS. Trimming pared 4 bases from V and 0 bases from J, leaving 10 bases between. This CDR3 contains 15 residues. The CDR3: CASSVWTLAKNIQYF. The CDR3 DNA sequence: TGTGCCAGCAGTGTATGGACGTTAGCCAAAAACATTCAGTACTTC.

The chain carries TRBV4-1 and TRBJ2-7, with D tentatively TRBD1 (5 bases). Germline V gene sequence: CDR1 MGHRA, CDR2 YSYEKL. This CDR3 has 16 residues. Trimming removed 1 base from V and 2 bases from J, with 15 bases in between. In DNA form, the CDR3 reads TGCGCCAGCAGCCAAGTAGGGGTCCAGGTTACCTACGAGCAGTACTTC. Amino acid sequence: CASSQVGVQVTYEQYF.

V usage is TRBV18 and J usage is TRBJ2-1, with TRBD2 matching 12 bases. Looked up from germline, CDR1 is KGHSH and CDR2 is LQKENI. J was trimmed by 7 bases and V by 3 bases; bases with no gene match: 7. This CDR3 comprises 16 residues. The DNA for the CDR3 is TGTGCCAGCTCACCCCTACTAGCGGGGGGAGTTAATGAGCAGTTCTTC. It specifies CASSPLLAGGVNEQFF.

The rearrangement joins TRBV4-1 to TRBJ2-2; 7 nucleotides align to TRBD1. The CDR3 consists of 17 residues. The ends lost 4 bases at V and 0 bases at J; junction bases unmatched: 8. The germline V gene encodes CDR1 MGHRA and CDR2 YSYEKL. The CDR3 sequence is CASSRGQAISNTGELFF. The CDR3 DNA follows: TGCGCCAGCAGCCGAGGACAGGCGATTTCGAACACCGGGGAGCTGTTTTTT.

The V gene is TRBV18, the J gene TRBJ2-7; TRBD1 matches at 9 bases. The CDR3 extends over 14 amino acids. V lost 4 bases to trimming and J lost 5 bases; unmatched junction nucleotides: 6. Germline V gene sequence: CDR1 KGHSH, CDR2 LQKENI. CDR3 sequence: CASSLVDRGNEQYF. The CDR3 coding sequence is TGTGCCAGCTCACTGGTGGACAGGGGTAACGAGCAGTACTTC.

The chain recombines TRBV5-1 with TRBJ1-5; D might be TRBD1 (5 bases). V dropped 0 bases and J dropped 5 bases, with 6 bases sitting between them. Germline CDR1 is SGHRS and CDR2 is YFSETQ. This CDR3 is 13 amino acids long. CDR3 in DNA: TGCGCCAGCAGCTTGGGGGGGTATCAGCCCCAGCATTTT. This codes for CASSLGGYQPQHF. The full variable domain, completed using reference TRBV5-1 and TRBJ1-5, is KAGVTQTPRYLIKTRGQQVTLSCSPISGHRSVSWYQQTPGQGLQFLFEYFSETQRNKGNFPGRFSGRQFSNSRSEMNVSTLELGDSALYLCASSLGGYQPQHFGDGTRLSIL.

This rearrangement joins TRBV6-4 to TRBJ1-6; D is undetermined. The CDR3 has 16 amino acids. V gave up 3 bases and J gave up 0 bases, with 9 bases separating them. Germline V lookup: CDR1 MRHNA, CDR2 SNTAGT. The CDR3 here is CASSESKYSYNSPLHF. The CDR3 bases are TGTGCCAGCAGTGAGTCGAAATACTCCTATAATTCACCCCTCCACTTT.

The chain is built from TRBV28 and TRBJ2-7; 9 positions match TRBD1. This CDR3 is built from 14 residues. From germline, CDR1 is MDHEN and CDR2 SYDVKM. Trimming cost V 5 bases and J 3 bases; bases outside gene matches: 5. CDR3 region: CASSVQGAYYEQYF. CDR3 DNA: TGTGCCAGCAGTGTACAGGGGGCGTACTACGAGCAGTACTTC.

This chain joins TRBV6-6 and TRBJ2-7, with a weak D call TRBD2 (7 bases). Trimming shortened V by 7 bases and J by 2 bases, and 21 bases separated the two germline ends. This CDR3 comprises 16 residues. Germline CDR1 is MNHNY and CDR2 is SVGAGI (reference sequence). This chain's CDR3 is CASTTSLRGAPYEQYF. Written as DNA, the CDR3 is TGTGCCAGCACCACCTCCCTCCGGGGGGCCCCCTACGAGCAGTACTTC.

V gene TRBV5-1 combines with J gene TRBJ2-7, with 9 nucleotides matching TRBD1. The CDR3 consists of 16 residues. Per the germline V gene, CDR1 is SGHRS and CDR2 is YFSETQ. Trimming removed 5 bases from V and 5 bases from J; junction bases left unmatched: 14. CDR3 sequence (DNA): TGCGCCAGCAGTTCCCCCCCCGGGACAGGGAGGCACGAGCAGTACTTC. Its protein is CASSSPPGTGRHEQYF. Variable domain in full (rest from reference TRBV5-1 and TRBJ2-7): KAGVTQTPRYLIKTRGQQVTLSCSPISGHRSVSWYQQTPGQGLQFLFEYFSETQRNKGNFPGRFSGRQFSNSRSEMNVSTLELGDSALYLCASSSPPGTGRHEQYFGPGTRLTVT.

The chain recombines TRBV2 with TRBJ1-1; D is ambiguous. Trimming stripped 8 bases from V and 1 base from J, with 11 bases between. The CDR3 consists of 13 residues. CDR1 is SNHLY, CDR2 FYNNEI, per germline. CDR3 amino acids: CASLARKNTEAFF. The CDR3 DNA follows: TGTGCCAGCTTAGCACGAAAGAACACTGAAGCTTTCTTT.

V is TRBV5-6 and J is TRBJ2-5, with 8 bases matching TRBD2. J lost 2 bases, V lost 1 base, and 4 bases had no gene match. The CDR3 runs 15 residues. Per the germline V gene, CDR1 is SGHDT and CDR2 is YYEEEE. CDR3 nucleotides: TGTGCCAGCAGCTTGTTAGCGGGAAAACAAGAGACCCAGTACTTC. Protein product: CASSLLAGKQETQYF.

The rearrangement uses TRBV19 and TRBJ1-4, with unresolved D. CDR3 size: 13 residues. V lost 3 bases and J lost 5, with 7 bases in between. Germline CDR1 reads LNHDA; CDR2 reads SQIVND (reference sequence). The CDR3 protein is CASSIGPNEKLFF. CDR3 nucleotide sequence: TGTGCCAGTAGTATTGGGCCAAATGAAAAACTGTTTTTT.

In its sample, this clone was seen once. The CDR3 DNA sequence: TGTGCCAGCAGTTGGAACAGGGGGAACACCGGGGAGCTGTTTTTT. Translating gives CASSWNRGNTGELFF. This chain uses TRBV27 with TRBJ2-2; 7 bases match TRBD1. The J segment lost 1 base and the V segment lost 4 bases, leaving 3 bases of the junction unmatched. In germline, CDR1 is MNHEY, CDR2 SMNVEV (reference sequence). There are 15 residues in the CDR3.